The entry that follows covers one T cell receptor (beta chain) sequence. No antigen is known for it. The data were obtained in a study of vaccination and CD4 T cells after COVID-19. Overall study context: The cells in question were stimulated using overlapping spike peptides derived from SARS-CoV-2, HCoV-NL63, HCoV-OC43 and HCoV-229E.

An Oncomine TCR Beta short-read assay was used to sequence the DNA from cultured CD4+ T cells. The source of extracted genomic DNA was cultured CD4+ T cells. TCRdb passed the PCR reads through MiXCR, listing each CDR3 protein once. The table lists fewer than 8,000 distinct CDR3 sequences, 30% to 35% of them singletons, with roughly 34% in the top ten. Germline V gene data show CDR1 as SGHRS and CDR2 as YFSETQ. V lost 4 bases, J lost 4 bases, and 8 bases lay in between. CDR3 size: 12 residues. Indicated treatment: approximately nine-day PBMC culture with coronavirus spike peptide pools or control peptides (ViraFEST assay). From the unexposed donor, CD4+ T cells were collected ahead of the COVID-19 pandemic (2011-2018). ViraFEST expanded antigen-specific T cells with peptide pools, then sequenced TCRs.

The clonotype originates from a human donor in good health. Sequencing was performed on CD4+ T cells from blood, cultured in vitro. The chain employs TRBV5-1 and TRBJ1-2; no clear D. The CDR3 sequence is CASSDTAYGYTF. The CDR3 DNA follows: TGCGCCAGCAGCGATACAGCCTATGGCTACACCTTC.